This T cell receptor (beta chain) was sequenced during a study of beta chain features in type 1 diabetes. Study outcomes and limitations: PCR might favor shorter templates, but any such skew would affect patients and controls equally. There was a moderate but significant shortening of TCRB CDR3s in all four CD4+ subsets of Type 1 diabetes patients. Resolution of whether HLA type affects TCRB rearrangement was not achieved here.

The sample holds a few counts of this clone. Antigen specificity is unknown. cDNA synthesis used the whole RNA isolate, giving expressed TCRB sequences. Assay: immunoSEQ multiplex PCR; the TCRdb copy retains only in-frame clones and omits some. The sample has under 400,000 clones, over 10% seen once. The sequenced sample consisted of naive CD4+ T cells from blood. This TCR was sampled from a man between 18 and 35 years old in good health.

CDR3 loop: CASSVIGQGRGQETQYF. CDR3 nucleotide sequence: TGTGCCAGCAGCGTTATTGGGCAGGGGAGGGGGCAAGAGACCCAGTACTTC. The V and J genes are TRBV5-6 and TRBJ2-5; D possibly corresponds to TRBD2 (7 bases). The CDR3 totals 17 residues. V was pared by 4 bases and J by 2 bases, with 21 bases between. CDR1 is SGHDT and CDR2 is YYEEEE in the germline V gene.